These 5 T cell receptor beta chains were all obtained from the same sample, sequenced in a study of early T cells in non-severe SARS-CoV-2 infection. TCRdb independently ran MiXCR on the 5' RACE reads; one entry per CDR3 protein. Of fewer than 95,000 distinct CDR3 sequences detected, around a sixth appear once; the ten largest clones hold just over 5%. The sample here was whole blood, taken at baseline. These receptors were taken from an adult who was a healthcare worker with PCR-confirmed SARS-CoV-2 infection or an uninfected control (not recorded which).

This clonotype was found once. The chain couples TRBV7-9 to TRBJ2-7; D not certain. V was trimmed by 1 base and J by 0 bases, leaving 7 bases between them. The germline V gene has CDR1 SEHNR and CDR2 FQNEAQ (reference sequence). The CDR3 extends over 14 amino acids. The chain's CDR3 is CASSLGAHSYEQYF. Here the CDR3 DNA reads TGTGCCAGCAGCTTAGGGGCCCACTCCTACGAGCAGTACTTC. The full variable domain, in which reference TRBV7-9 and TRBJ2-7 provide the parts outside the CDR3, is DTGVSQNPRHKITKRGQNVTFRCDPISEHNRLYWYRQTLGQGPEFLTYFQNEAQLEKSRLLSDRFSAERPKGSFSTLEIQRTEQGDSAMYLCASSLGAHSYEQYFGPGTRLTVT.

The V and J genes are TRBV19 and TRBJ2-7, with 7 positions matching TRBD1. V lost 1 base, J lost 2 bases, and 8 bases stayed unmatched. The germline V gene encodes CDR1 LNHDA and CDR2 SQIVND (reference sequence). This CDR3 has 16 residues. The CDR3 coding sequence is TGTGCCAGTAGTATAGGTAGAGGGACAGAACCCTACGAGCAGTACTTC. Its translation is CASSIGRGTEPYEQYF.

This clonotype showed up just a few times. This chain connects TRBV20-1 to TRBJ2-3; weak D call: TRBD2 (6 bases). The CDR3 is 14 amino acids. Germline values: CDR1 DFQATT, CDR2 SNEGSKA (reference sequence). V lost 6 bases and J 5 bases, leaving 18 bases between the germline ends. The CDR3 DNA is TGCAGTGCCCCTAGTCCGGGAGCCGGAGATACGCAGTATTTT. Protein: CSAPSPGAGDTQYF.

The genes are TRBV4-3 and TRBJ2-1; no clear D. Deletions cut 1 base from V and 9 bases from J, with 10 bases between. This CDR3 contains 13 residues. The V gene's germline CDR1 is LGHNA and CDR2 YSLEER. The CDR3 region has the DNA TGCGCCAGCAGCCAAGTAAGCATCGGTGAGCAGTTCTTC. This encodes CASSQVSIGEQFF.

V is TRBV11-2 and J is TRBJ2-5, with 8 bases identical to TRBD2. After removal of 1 base from V and 4 bases from J, the junction contained 5 bases not matched to a gene. CDR1 SGHAT and CDR2 FQNNGV come from the germline V gene. This CDR3 contains 15 residues. CDR3 sequence reads: CASSLVGLAGETQYF. CDR3 DNA sequence: TGTGCCAGCAGCTTAGTCGGTCTAGCGGGAGAGACCCAGTACTTC.